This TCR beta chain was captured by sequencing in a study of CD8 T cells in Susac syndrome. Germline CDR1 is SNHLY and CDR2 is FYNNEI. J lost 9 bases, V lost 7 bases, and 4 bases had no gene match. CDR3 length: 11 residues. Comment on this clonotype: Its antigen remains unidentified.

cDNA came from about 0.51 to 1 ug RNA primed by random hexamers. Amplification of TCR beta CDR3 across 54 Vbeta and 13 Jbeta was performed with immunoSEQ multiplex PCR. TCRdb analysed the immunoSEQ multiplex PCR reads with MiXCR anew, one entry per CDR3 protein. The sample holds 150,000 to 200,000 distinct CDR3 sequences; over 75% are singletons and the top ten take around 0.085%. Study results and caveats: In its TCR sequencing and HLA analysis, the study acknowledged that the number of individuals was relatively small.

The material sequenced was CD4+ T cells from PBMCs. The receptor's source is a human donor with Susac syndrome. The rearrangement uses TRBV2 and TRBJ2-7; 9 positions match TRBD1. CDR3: CASTPQGAQYF. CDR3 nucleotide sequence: TGTGCCAGCACACCACAGGGGGCGCAGTACTTC.